The rows below give T cell receptor beta chains drawn from one sample of a study of control samples from healthy donors and cancer patients. The data were produced by immunoSEQ multiplex PCR, yet TCRdb's version contains in-frame clones alone and is incomplete. The table records 29,000 or so clones, roughly 85% of them present only once. Specimen: formalin-fixed, paraffin-embedded tissue. The source is a female donor with melanoma. CDR3s include the opening cysteine and the closing phenylalanine or tryptophan. D genes are given only for firm matches. Only part of the rows carry a size: once, few, many, or a class if the clone is expanded.

length: 15
size: NA
D: NA
V: TRBV4-3
J: TRBJ2-1
DNA: TGCGCCAGCAGCCAAGCGCTCTCGCGGGCTAATGAGCAGTTCTTC
CDR3: CASSQALSRANEQFF

length: 15
size: NA
D: NA
V: TRBV7-9
J: TRBJ2-3
DNA: TGTGCCAGCAGCCCGTTCCTAGCGTTCACAGATACGCAGTATTTT
CDR3: CASSPFLAFTDTQYF

length: 14
size: NA
D: TRBD1
V: TRBV5-1
J: TRBJ1-1
DNA: TGCGCCAGCAGCTTGGGACAGGGGCACACTGAAGCTTTCTTT
CDR3: CASSLGQGHTEAFF

length: 15
size: NA
D: TRBD1
V: TRBV2
J: TRBJ1-2
DNA: TGTGCCAGCAGTGAAGCTCTACAGGGGGCGGAGGGCTACACCTTC
CDR3: CASSEALQGAEGYTF

length: 14
size: NA
D: NA
V: TRBV18
J: TRBJ2-7
DNA: TGTGCCAGCTCACCGGAGGTTGGGGCCTACGAGCAGTACTTC
CDR3: CASSPEVGAYEQYF

length: 13
size: NA
D: NA
V: TRBV28
J: TRBJ1-2
DNA: TGTGCCAGCAGGAGCGGGGCGAACTATGGCTACACCTTC
CDR3: CASRSGANYGYTF

length: 12
size: NA
D: NA
V: TRBV11-2
J: TRBJ2-7
DNA: TGTGCCAGCAGCCCTATTTCCTACGAGCAGTACTTC
CDR3: CASSPISYEQYF

length: 12
size: NA
D: NA
V: TRBV6-2/TRBV6-3
J: TRBJ2-7
DNA: TGTGCCAGCAGTTACGAACTTTACGAGCAGTACTTC
CDR3: CASSYELYEQYF

length: 16
size: NA
D: NA
V: TRBV7-2
J: TRBJ1-2
DNA: TGTGCCAGCAGCTTAGCTCGCACAGCCCCTTACTATGGCTACACCTTC
CDR3: CASSLARTAPYYGYTF

length: 18
size: once
D: TRBD2
V: TRBV5-1
J: TRBJ2-1
DNA: TGCGCCAGCAGCCCGGCTGCCCCGACTAGCGGGAGGGTAAATGAGCAGTTCTTC
CDR3: CASSPAAPTSGRVNEQFF